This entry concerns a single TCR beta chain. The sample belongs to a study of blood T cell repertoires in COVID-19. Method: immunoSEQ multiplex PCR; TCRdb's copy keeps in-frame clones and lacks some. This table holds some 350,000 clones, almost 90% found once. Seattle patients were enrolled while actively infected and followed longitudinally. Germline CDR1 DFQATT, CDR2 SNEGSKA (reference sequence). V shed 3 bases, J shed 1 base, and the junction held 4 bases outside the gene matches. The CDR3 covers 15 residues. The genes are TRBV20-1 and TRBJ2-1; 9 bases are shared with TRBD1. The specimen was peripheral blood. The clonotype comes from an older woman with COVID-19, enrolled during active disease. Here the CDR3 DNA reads TGCAGTGCTAGTAGGGACAGGGCATCCTACAATGAGCAGTTCTTC. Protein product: CSASRDRASYNEQFF.